The 25 T cell receptor beta chains below come from one sample, sequenced in a study of OX40 agonist ivuxolimab in advanced cancers. Method: immunoSEQ multiplex PCR; TCRdb's copy keeps in-frame clones and lacks some. This table holds about 35,000 clones, 92% found once. Material: CD4+ or CD8+ T cells sorted from blood, obtained in a trial of the OX40 agonist ivuxolimab. The receptors shown here come from an adult with an advanced solid tumor such as melanoma, head and neck, liver or kidney cancer.

The chain has TRBV25-1 and TRBJ2-7, with 7 bases that match TRBD2. This CDR3 contains 14 residues. Germline-derived CDR1 and CDR2 are MGHDK and SYGVNS. V was pared by 1 base and J by 3 bases, with 3 bases of the junction left unmatched. CDR3 in amino acids: CASSEWGGSYEQYF. The CDR3 DNA sequence: TGTGCCAGCAGTGAATGGGGGGGGAGCTACGAGCAGTACTTC.

The rearrangement uses TRBV29-1 and TRBJ2-2; 8 bases are shared with TRBD2. The CDR3 has 15 amino acids. Germline values: CDR1 SQVTM, CDR2 ANQGSEA. The V and J ends lost 0 bases and 6 bases, in that order; junction bases with no gene match: 6. The CDR3, as DNA: TGCAGCGTTGAAGACCCCCCGGGGGGGGCCGGGGAGCTGTTTTTT. It codes for CSVEDPPGGAGELFF.

In this sample, this clone turned up once. J is TRBJ2-2 and V is TRBV4-1, with D possibly being TRBD1 (5 bases). CDR1 is MGHRA and CDR2 is YSYEKL in the germline V gene. This CDR3 region has 15 residues. Trimming left V 3 bases short and J 1 base short, with 9 bases between. In nucleotides, the CDR3 is TGCGCCAGCAGCCAGACTCAGGGGAACACCGGGGAGCTGTTTTTT. This codes for CASSQTQGNTGELFF.

The chain combines TRBV7-2 with TRBJ2-7, with 8 positions matching TRBD1. The trim removed 5 bases at V and 1 base at J, leaving 4 bases unmatched. Per germline, CDR1 SGHTA and CDR2 FQGNSA. The CDR3 is 14 residues long. CDR3 region: CASSVQGASYEQYF. CDR3 DNA sequence: TGTGCCAGCAGCGTCCAGGGGGCGTCCTACGAGCAGTACTTC.

The chain recombines TRBV4-1 with TRBJ2-1; TRBD2 matches 9 bases. The CDR3 consists of 15 residues. V shed 1 base and J 5 bases; nucleotides not matched to a gene: 3. From germline, CDR1 is MGHRA and CDR2 YSYEKL. This CDR3 is CASSQGPSGNNEQFF. CDR3 coding DNA: TGCGCCAGCAGCCAAGGCCCTAGCGGGAACAATGAGCAGTTCTTC.

The rearrangement uses TRBV30 and TRBJ1-5; D might be TRBD1 (6 bases). Germline V gives CDR1 GTSNPN, CDR2 SVGIG (reference sequence). V was pared by 0 bases and J by 7 bases, with 10 bases between. The CDR3 totals 13 residues. The DNA for the CDR3 is TGTGCCTGGAGTGTGCACAGGGAACAGCCCCAGCATTTT. Encoded protein: CAWSVHREQPQHF.

The chain has TRBV27 and TRBJ2-1; D perhaps matches TRBD2 (6 bases). Per the germline V gene, CDR1 is MNHEY and CDR2 is SMNVEV (reference sequence). V dropped 5 bases and J dropped 6 bases, with 20 bases sitting between them. The CDR3 is 16 residues long. CDR3 residues: CASSPSPGPGGNEQFF. The CDR3 nucleotides read TGTGCCAGCAGTCCCTCACCGGGCCCCGGGGGCAATGAGCAGTTCTTC.

The chain links TRBV5-6 to TRBJ2-5; a possible D gene is TRBD1 (5 bases). CDR3 length: 15 amino acids. Germline V gene lookup returns CDR1 SGHDT and CDR2 YYEEEE. Trimming took off 0 bases at V and 3 bases at J, with 12 bases between the two ends. The CDR3: CASSLAGFREETQYF. Here the CDR3 DNA reads TGTGCCAGCAGCTTGGCCGGCTTCAGGGAAGAGACCCAGTACTTC.

The V gene is TRBV29-1, the J gene TRBJ1-1; D might be TRBD1 (5 bases). Looked up from germline, CDR1 is SQVTM and CDR2 is ANQGSEA. V was trimmed by 3 bases and J by 3 bases, leaving 8 bases between them. The CDR3 sequence is 12 residues long. The CDR3 region has the DNA TGCAGCGTTGACGGGGGGGACACTGAAGCTTTCTTT. This encodes CSVDGGDTEAFF.

The chain has TRBV18 and TRBJ2-3, with 7 bases matching TRBD2. Germline V gene data show CDR1 as KGHSH and CDR2 as LQKENI. V gave up 0 bases and J gave up 2 bases; unmatched junction bases: 14. The CDR3 runs 19 residues. The CDR3 region is CASSPPRASGERYTDTQYF. In DNA, the CDR3 is TGTGCCAGCTCACCACCGAGGGCTAGCGGAGAGAGGTACACAGATACGCAGTATTTT.

This sequence joins TRBV5-1 and TRBJ1-6; TRBD1 matches 8 bases. Germline CDR1 and CDR2: SGHRS and YFSETQ. This CDR3 is 17 amino acids long. V gave up 4 bases and J gave up 9 bases; unmatched junction bases: 15. The CDR3 DNA follows: TGCGCCAGCAGCAAGGACAGGGCGGTATTCTCTAGTTCACCCCTCCACTTT. The encoded protein is CASSKDRAVFSSSPLHF.

V usage is TRBV4-3 and J usage is TRBJ2-1; the match to TRBD2 covers 9 bases. The germline CDR1 and CDR2 sequences are LGHNA and YSLEER. V was pared by 2 bases and J by 7 bases, with 9 bases of the junction left unmatched. CDR3 size: 16 residues. The CDR3 DNA follows: TGCGCCAGCAGCCAAACCCTAGCGGGACCTTCGAATGAGCAGTTCTTC. Amino acid sequence: CASSQTLAGPSNEQFF.

This clone was found once. This rearrangement joins TRBV7-9 to TRBJ2-7, with D perhaps TRBD1 (6 bases). The CDR3 is made up of 14 amino acids. With 3 bases removed from V and 1 base from J, the gap between germline ends came to 10 bases. Per the germline V gene, CDR1 is SEHNR and CDR2 is FQNEAQ (reference sequence). As DNA, the CDR3 is TGTGCCAGCAGCTTGGGGGCGCCGTCCTACGAGCAGTACTTC. This translates into CASSLGAPSYEQYF.

The chain uses TRBV29-1 and TRBJ2-7, with 9 bases matching TRBD1. The V gene's germline CDR1 is SQVTM and CDR2 ANQGSEA. The length of the CDR3 is 13 residues. Losses at the gene ends were 7 bases for V and 1 base for J; bases not matched to a gene: 5. The CDR3 is CSALTGGSYEQYF. CDR3 DNA sequence: TGCAGCGCCTTGACAGGGGGTTCCTACGAGCAGTACTTC.

This chain joins TRBV7-9 and TRBJ2-5, with unresolved D. V was trimmed by 8 bases and J by 4 bases, leaving 11 bases between them. Germline lookup yields CDR1 SEHNR and CDR2 FQNEAQ (reference sequence). This CDR3 comprises 12 residues. The CDR3 region is CASALGLETQYF. CDR3 in DNA: TGTGCCAGCGCCCTCGGCCTAGAGACCCAGTACTTC.

In regard to this clone: A far larger clone lies a single base away; this is likely a read error. The chain uses TRBV7-1 and TRBJ1-5, with D unclear. TRBV7-1 is known as an ORF, though its function is uncertain. The CDR3 extends over 15 amino acids. V was shortened by 8 bases and J by 4 bases, with 18 bases between the two germline ends. The CDR3 here is CASRLSIDSNQPQHF. CDR3 bases: TGTGCCAGCCGCCTAAGCATCGATAGTAATCAGCCCCAGCATTTT.

The V gene is TRBV29-1, the J gene TRBJ2-7, with TRBD2 matching over 10 bases. Germline CDR1 and CDR2: SQVTM and ANQGSEA. The CDR3 runs 15 residues. The trim removed 3 bases at V and 3 bases at J, leaving 8 bases unmatched. CDR3 bases: TGCAGCGTTGAGCTAGCGGGAGATACTAACTACGAGCAGTACTTC. It is translated as CSVELAGDTNYEQYF.

This clone was seen only once. The chain carries TRBV9 and TRBJ2-1, with 7 bases lining up with TRBD2. The V gene end was trimmed by 0 bases and the J gene end by 7 bases; junction bases not matched to a gene: 7. The CDR3 loop spans 15 amino acids. CDR1 and CDR2 from the germline V gene are SGDLS and YYNGEE. CDR3 amino acids: CASSVGGGSSNEQFF. CDR3 nucleotides: TGTGCCAGCAGCGTAGGGGGCGGGAGTTCGAATGAGCAGTTCTTC. Drawing the rest from reference TRBV9 and TRBJ2-1, the complete variable domain is DSGVTQTPKHLITATGQRVTLRCSPRSGDLSVYWYQQSLDQGLQFLIQYYNGEERAKGNILERFSAQQFPDLHSELNLSSLELGDSALYFCASSVGGGSSNEQFFGPGTRLTVL.

The chain uses TRBV5-4 and TRBJ2-7; possibly TRBD2 for D (5 bases). This CDR3 comprises 15 residues. Per the germline V gene, CDR1 is SGHNT and CDR2 is YYREEE (reference sequence). Trimming pared 4 bases from V and 3 bases from J, leaving 17 bases between. The CDR3 bases are TGTGCCAGCAGCCAGTATTCCGGGGTAGGCTACGAGCAGTACTTC. The encoded protein is CASSQYSGVGYEQYF. Combining the CDR3 with reference TRBV5-4 and TRBJ2-7 gives the whole variable domain ETGVTQSPTHLIKTRGQQVTLRCSSQSGHNTVSWYQQALGQGPQFIFQYYREEENGRGNFPPRFSGLQFPNYSSELNVNALELDDSALYLCASSQYSGVGYEQYFGPGTRLTVT.

The chain carries TRBV11-2 and TRBJ2-6, with D perhaps TRBD2 (5 bases). CDR3 size: 16 residues. The germline gives CDR1 SGHAT, CDR2 FQNNGV. The V end was cut by 1 base, the J end by 2 bases, with 9 bases between. As DNA, the CDR3 is TGTGCCAGCAGCTTAGTATGGGGAGCTGGGGCCAACGTCCTGACTTTC. Amino acid sequence: CASSLVWGAGANVLTF.

Worth noting for this clone: At the DNA level, this CDR3 is encoded by other sequences in the same sample as well. The chain recombines TRBV20-1 with TRBJ2-7, with a tentative D call TRBD1 (5 bases). The CDR3 runs 11 residues. From germline, CDR1 is DFQATT and CDR2 SNEGSKA (reference sequence). The V end was cut by 2 bases, the J end by 3 bases, with 5 bases between. The CDR3 spells CSARQGYEQYF. CDR3 nucleotide sequence: TGCAGTGCTAGACAGGGCTACGAGCAGTACTTC.

The chain is built from TRBV29-1 and TRBJ1-2; TRBD1 agrees at 8 bases. The J segment lost 5 bases and the V segment lost 3 bases, leaving 14 bases of the junction unmatched. CDR1 SQVTM and CDR2 ANQGSEA come from the germline V gene. This CDR3 has 16 residues. In DNA, the CDR3 is TGCAGCGTTGAGAGGGGACAGGCGAACTCACGGTATGGCTACACCTTC. It is translated as CSVERGQANSRYGYTF.

The chain has TRBV27 and TRBJ2-7, with 7 positions matching TRBD2. V lost 5 bases to trimming and J lost 1 base; unmatched junction nucleotides: 5. Per germline, CDR1 MNHEY and CDR2 SMNVEV (reference sequence). This CDR3 contains 14 residues. This CDR3 reads CASSLKGLSYEQYF. CDR3 DNA sequence: TGTGCCAGCAGTCTTAAGGGACTATCCTACGAGCAGTACTTC.

The rearrangement joins TRBV28 to TRBJ2-1, with 14 bases matching TRBD2. The CDR3 sequence is 17 residues long. The germline V gene encodes CDR1 MDHEN and CDR2 SYDVKM. J was trimmed by 6 bases and V by 7 bases; bases with no gene match: 11. The CDR3 nucleotides read TGTGCCAGCAATCCGCCCCTGACTAGCGGGAGGGCCAATGAGCAGTTCTTC. Residues: CASNPPLTSGRANEQFF.

The V call is TRBV7-9, the J call TRBJ2-1; TRBD2 might be the D (6 bases). This CDR3 has 16 residues. Germline V gives CDR1 SEHNR, CDR2 FQNEAQ (reference sequence). V lost 4 bases and J lost 5, with 18 bases in between. The CDR3 bases are TGTGCCAGCAGCTCACGGCCGGCTAGCGAGCACAATGAGCAGTTCTTC. This codes for CASSSRPASEHNEQFF.